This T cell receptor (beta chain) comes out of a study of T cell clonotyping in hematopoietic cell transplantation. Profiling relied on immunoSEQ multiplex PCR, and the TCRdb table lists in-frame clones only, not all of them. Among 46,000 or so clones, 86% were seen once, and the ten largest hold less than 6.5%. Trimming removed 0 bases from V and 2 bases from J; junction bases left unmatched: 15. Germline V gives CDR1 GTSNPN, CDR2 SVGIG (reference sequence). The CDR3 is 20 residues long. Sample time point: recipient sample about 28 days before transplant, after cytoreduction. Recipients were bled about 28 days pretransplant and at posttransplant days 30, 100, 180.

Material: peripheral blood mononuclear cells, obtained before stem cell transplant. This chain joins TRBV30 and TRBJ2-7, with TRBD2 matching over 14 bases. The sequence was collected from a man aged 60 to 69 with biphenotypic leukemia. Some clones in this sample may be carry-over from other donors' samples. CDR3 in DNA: TGTGCCTGGAGTGTACGGGTTTTGACTAGCGGGAGGGACAACGCCTACGAGCAGTACTTC. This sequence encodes CAWSVRVLTSGRDNAYEQYF.